This entry lists 10 T cell receptor beta chains sequenced from one sample in a study of blood T cell repertoires in COVID-19. Repertoires were generated with immunoSEQ multiplex PCR, while TCRdb's copy carries only in-frame clones and drops some. This table has over 200,000 clones, approximately 81% appearing once. Sequencing was done on a sample of peripheral blood. The source of these receptors is an elderly woman with active or convalescent COVID-19.

In this sample, this clone turned up once. The chain carries TRBV6-5 and TRBJ2-3; perhaps TRBD2 as D (7 bases). This CDR3 contains 14 residues. CDR1 is MNHEY, CDR2 SVGAGI, per germline. The V and J ends lost 6 bases and 4 bases respectively, with 14 bases between them. The CDR3 loop reads CASRSGGRPDTQYF. The DNA for the CDR3 is TGTGCCAGCAGATCGGGGGGCCGTCCAGATACGCAGTATTTT.

J is TRBJ1-1 and V is TRBV19, with D unresolved. V was trimmed by 3 bases and J by 4 bases, leaving 15 bases between them. The CDR3 runs 15 residues. Germline-derived CDR1 and CDR2 are LNHDA and SQIVND (reference sequence). The CDR3 region has the DNA TGTGCCAGTAGTATTCGCCCCCTGGCGGGCACTGAAGCTTTCTTT. As protein: CASSIRPLAGTEAFF.

Only a few counts were recorded for this clone. V is TRBV7-3 and J is TRBJ2-2; D is perhaps TRBD1 (5 bases). Trimming left V 5 bases short and J 6 bases short, with 10 bases between. Germline lookup yields CDR1 SGHTA and CDR2 FQGTGA. The CDR3 is made up of 13 amino acids. The CDR3 here is CASSPGHSGELFF. The CDR3 DNA sequence: TGTGCCAGCAGCCCCGGACATTCCGGGGAGCTGTTTTTT.

The chain recombines TRBV29-1 with TRBJ2-7; TRBD1 matches at 7 bases. Germline assignment: CDR1 SQVTM and CDR2 ANQGSEA. The CDR3 has 12 amino acids. Unmatched junction bases numbered 3, after V lost 6 bases and J lost 1 base. CDR3 sequence (DNA): TGCAGCGTGGCGACAGGGTCCTACGAGCAGTACTTC. It yields the protein CSVATGSYEQYF.

The chain is built from TRBV19 and TRBJ2-2; TRBD1 aligns across 10 bases. The length of the CDR3 is 15 residues. The V segment lost 4 bases and the J segment 6 bases; nucleotides outside the gene matches: 5. CDR1 and CDR2 (germline): LNHDA, SQIVND (reference sequence). The CDR3 sequence: CASSRGQGKAGELFF. The CDR3 DNA reads as TGTGCCAGTAGTAGGGGACAGGGGAAGGCCGGGGAGCTGTTTTTT.

The CDR3 spells CAISESAPSSGNTIYF. The CDR3 bases are TGTGCCATCAGTGAGTCGGCACCAAGCTCTGGAAACACCATATATTTT. The J gene is TRBJ1-3, the V gene TRBV10-3, with unresolved D. Per germline, CDR1 ENHRY and CDR2 SYGVKD. The CDR3 has 16 amino acids. Trimming took off 0 bases at V and 0 bases at J, with 9 bases between the two ends.

The V gene is TRBV7-9, the J gene TRBJ1-1; 9 bases are shared with TRBD1. The CDR3 has 15 amino acids. Unmatched junction bases numbered 5, after V lost 5 bases and J lost 1 base. CDR1 is SEHNR and CDR2 is FQNEAQ in the germline V gene (reference sequence). This CDR3 is CASSPRQGGNTEAFF. The CDR3 nucleotides are TGTGCCAGCAGCCCTCGACAGGGGGGGAACACTGAAGCTTTCTTT.

The chain recombines TRBV4-3 with TRBJ2-7; D is unresolved. Germline V gene lookup returns CDR1 LGHNA and CDR2 YSLEER. V was pared by 0 bases and J by 11 bases, with 14 bases between. This CDR3 region has 13 residues. CDR3 amino acids: CASSQDLRGLKYF. CDR3 nucleotides: TGCGCCAGCAGCCAAGATCTTCGAGGTCTTAAGTACTTC.

The gene calls are TRBV5-4 and TRBJ2-7; 7 bases map to TRBD2. The CDR3 extends over 15 amino acids. V trimming: 4 bases; J trimming: 6 bases; junction bases outside the gene matches: 13. Germline CDR1 and CDR2: SGHNT and YYREEE (reference sequence). The CDR3 nucleotides are TGTGCCAGCAGCCCCGGACTAGAGGACGGGCGCGAGCAGTACTTC. Amino acid sequence: CASSPGLEDGREQYF.

The CDR3 sequence is CASSPRQGKRPSTGELFF. The CDR3 DNA reads TGTGCCAGCAGCCCAAGACAGGGAAAGCGTCCTAGTACCGGGGAGCTGTTTTTT. The gene calls are TRBV7-9 and TRBJ2-2; 7 nucleotides line up with TRBD1. Trimming removed 5 bases from V and 5 bases from J; junction bases left unmatched: 17. The germline V gene has CDR1 SEHNR and CDR2 FQNEAQ (reference sequence). The CDR3 has 18 residues.